Presented here are 27 T cell receptor beta chains from one specimen sequenced in a study of vaccination and CD4 T cells after COVID-19 (dated by TCRdb to 2022 to 2024). The library relied on PCR. Instrument on record: Illumina iSeq 100. DNA from cultured CD4+ T cells underwent TCR sequencing with the Oncomine TCR Beta short-read assay at the Johns Hopkins FTIC core. TCRdb itself trimmed the public reads at Q25 with fastp, ran MiXCR and retained productive beta chains. Rows are unified per CDR3 protein, each entry keeping the most common DNA and genes. The sample includes 4,500 to 6,500 distinct CDR3 sequences, with 41% observed a single time. Of the sample, approximately 30% falls within the top ten clones. Their antigens are not known. The treatment or condition label, as the study defines it: roughly nine-day PBMC culture with coronavirus spike peptide pools or control peptides (ViraFEST assay). CD4+ T cells from unexposed donors were collected before the COVID-19 pandemic (2011-2018).

The source material was CD4+ T cells from blood, cultured in vitro. The source is a human donor in good health.

This sequence joins TRBV7-2 and TRBJ2-1, with D hard to call. Germline V lookup: CDR1 SGHTA, CDR2 FQGNSA. The CDR3 covers 12 residues. V gave up 1 base and J gave up 16 bases, with 14 bases separating them. In DNA, the CDR3 is TGTGCCAGCAGCTTAGACAACGGGCCTGCCTTCTTC. It is translated as CASSLDNGPAFF.

The gene calls are TRBV7-2 and TRBJ1-2; 9 nucleotides align to TRBD1. The CDR3 spans 14 residues. The V gene's germline CDR1 is SGHTA and CDR2 FQGNSA. V was pared by 6 bases and J by 4 bases, with 6 bases of the junction left unmatched. The CDR3 DNA sequence: TGTGCCAGCAGTCGGGACAGGGTGGGCTATGGCTACACCTTC. It encodes CASSRDRVGYGYTF. The full variable domain, with the rest looked up from reference TRBV7-2 and TRBJ1-2, is GAGVSQSPSNKVTEKGKDVELRCDPISGHTALYWYRQSLGQGLEFLIYFQGNSAPDKSGLPSDRFSAERTGGSVSTLTIQRTQQEDSAVYLCASSRDRVGYGYTFGSGTRLTVV.

The V gene is TRBV30, the J gene TRBJ1-5, with TRBD1 as a possible D gene (5 bases). V was trimmed by 5 bases and J by 6 bases, leaving 14 bases between them. CDR3 length equals 13 residues. The V gene's germline CDR1 is GTSNPN and CDR2 SVGIG (reference sequence). CDR3 residues: CAWGHSGGQPQHF. The CDR3 DNA follows: TGTGCCTGGGGACACTCGGGAGGTCAGCCCCAGCATTTT.

The chain joins TRBV12-3 or TRBV12-4 to TRBJ1-1; D is undetermined. V dropped 5 bases and J dropped 7 bases, with 11 bases sitting between them. The CDR3 consists of 12 residues. CDR3 in amino acids: CASSRSGGEAFF. CDR3 bases: TGTGCCAGCAGTCGGTCTGGCGGTGAAGCTTTCTTT.

This clonotype has a handful of counts. The V and J genes are TRBV27 and TRBJ2-6, with D possibly TRBD1 on 6 matching bases. CDR3 length equals 17 residues. The germline V and J ends were trimmed by 5 bases and 0 bases, with 14 bases remaining between them. Germline CDR1 MNHEY, CDR2 SMNVEV (reference sequence). As DNA, the CDR3 is TGTGCCAGCAGTCCGGGGCAGGGGAGCTCTGGGGCCAACGTCCTGACTTTC. It translates to CASSPGQGSSGANVLTF.

V and J are TRBV2 and TRBJ2-5, with 7 bases lining up with TRBD1. This CDR3 has 12 residues. The V gene end was trimmed by 11 bases and the J gene end by 4 bases; junction bases not matched to a gene: 7. Germline lookup yields CDR1 SNHLY and CDR2 FYNNEI. Here the CDR3 DNA reads TGTGCCGGCCGGGACAGAGGAGAGACCCAGTACTTC. Its protein is CAGRDRGETQYF.

This chain joins TRBV11-3 and TRBJ2-3; 7 bases align to TRBD2. CDR1 SGHNT and CDR2 YENEEA come from the germline V gene. The ends lost 1 base at V and 2 bases at J; junction bases unmatched: 9. This CDR3 is 17 amino acids long. This CDR3 is CASSLGDRLASTDTQYF. As DNA, the CDR3 is TGTGCCAGCAGCTTAGGGGATCGACTAGCATCCACAGATACGCAGTATTTT.

V and J are TRBV4-3 and TRBJ2-3; 12 bases match TRBD2. CDR1 is LGHNA and CDR2 is YSLEER in the germline V gene. This CDR3 spans 16 amino acids. V was pared by 1 base and J by 5 bases, with 4 bases of the junction left unmatched. Written as DNA, the CDR3 is TGCGCCAGCAGCCAAGCTAGCGGGGGGGCGGGAGATACGCAGTATTTT. Translating it yields CASSQASGGAGDTQYF.

V usage is TRBV20-1 and J usage is TRBJ2-5; D not certain. The CDR3 runs 14 residues. CDR1 and CDR2 (germline): DFQATT, SNEGSKA (reference sequence). V was pared by 0 bases and J by 1 base, with 9 bases between. CDR3 region: CSARDRLRQETQYF. The DNA for the CDR3 is TGCAGTGCTAGAGATCGTCTCCGCCAAGAGACCCAGTACTTC.

This chain links TRBV6-5 with TRBJ1-1, with 7 bases matching TRBD1. V dropped 0 bases and J dropped 2; count of bases not matched to a gene: 3. Germline loops: CDR1 MNHEY, CDR2 SVGAGI. The CDR3 loop spans 15 amino acids. In DNA, the CDR3 is TGTGCCAGCAGTTACTCGGCAGGGGGAAACACTGAAGCTTTCTTT. Encoded protein: CASSYSAGGNTEAFF.

The V gene is TRBV6-1, the J gene TRBJ2-4; 10 bases line up with TRBD1. Losses at the gene ends were 5 bases for V and 0 bases for J; bases not matched to a gene: 25. The V gene's germline CDR1 is MNHNS and CDR2 SASEGT. The CDR3 has 23 amino acids. Here the CDR3 reads CASSLKPGTGALLGSIAKNIQYF. DNA for the CDR3: TGTGCCAGCAGTCTCAAGCCTGGGACAGGGGCCCTCCTTGGTTCTATAGCCAAAAACATTCAGTACTTC.

The rearrangement joins TRBV6-4 to TRBJ2-1, with no clear D. The CDR3 runs to 13 residues. V was trimmed by 6 bases and J by 10 bases, leaving 16 bases between them. Per germline, CDR1 MRHNA and CDR2 SNTAGT. CDR3 sequence reads: CASSSGPKNEQFF. Written as DNA, the CDR3 is TGTGCCAGCAGCTCCGGCCCCAAGAACGAGCAGTTCTTC.

The chain joins TRBV7-9 to TRBJ1-1; 7 positions agree with TRBD1. Germline V gene data show CDR1 as SEHNR and CDR2 as FQNEAQ (reference sequence). Unmatched junction bases numbered 13, after V lost 5 bases and J lost 7 bases. This CDR3 has 15 amino acids. CDR3 DNA sequence: TGTGCCAGCAGCCAAGTGGGAGGGGGCGAAATTGAAGCTTTCTTT. Protein product: CASSQVGGGEIEAFF.

V gene TRBV12-3 or TRBV12-4 combines with J gene TRBJ1-1; 7 bases are shared with TRBD1. The CDR3 loop spans 16 amino acids. Germline trimming cut 0 bases from V and 6 bases from J; bases unmatched to any gene: 10. The CDR3 DNA reads TGTGCCAGCAGTTTAGCGTCAGGGGGGAGCAGTGCTGAAGCTTTCTTT. Encoded protein: CASSLASGGSSAEAFF.

There are a few counts of this clonotype. The CDR3 is CASSQDLGQVPYGYTF. The CDR3 coding sequence is TGTGCCAGCAGCCAAGATCTTGGGCAGGTTCCCTATGGCTACACCTTC. This chain uses TRBV14 with TRBJ1-2; D unresolved. The CDR3 has 16 residues. Germline V lookup: CDR1 SGHDN, CDR2 FVKESK. Trimming removed 0 bases from V and 4 bases from J, with 15 bases in between.

The V and J genes are TRBV27 and TRBJ1-2, with D perhaps matching TRBD1 (6 bases). The CDR3 has 13 residues. CDR1 MNHEY and CDR2 SMNVEV come from the germline V gene (reference sequence). The V and J ends lost 6 bases and 6 bases respectively, with 14 bases between them. CDR3 sequence reads: CASRRQEEDGYTF. The CDR3 DNA sequence: TGTGCCAGCAGAAGACAGGAGGAGGATGGCTACACCTTC.

CDR3 DNA sequence: TGCAGTGCTAGTACTAGCGGGGGGGCTAAGACCCAGTACTTC. Its translation: CSASTSGGAKTQYF. The V call is TRBV20-1, the J call TRBJ2-5; 13 bases agree with TRBD2. Germline CDR1 is DFQATT and CDR2 is SNEGSKA (reference sequence). V lost 3 bases, J lost 6 bases, and 4 bases stayed unmatched. The CDR3 spans 14 residues.

The gene calls are TRBV5-1 and TRBJ2-5; 10 bases fit TRBD2. V dropped 1 base and J dropped 3; count of bases not matched to a gene: 3. In germline, CDR1 is SGHRS, CDR2 YFSETQ. There are 15 residues in the CDR3. The CDR3 nucleotides are TGCGCCAGCAGCTTGATCCTAGCGGGAGAAGAGACCCAGTACTTC. It yields the protein CASSLILAGEETQYF.

This chain joins TRBV6-1 and TRBJ1-5; TRBD1 aligns across 10 bases. V lost 6 bases and J lost 7; bases outside the gene matches: 9. The CDR3 consists of 15 residues. Germline V gene sequence: CDR1 MNHNS, CDR2 SASEGT. CDR3 region: CASSLETGGWQPQHF. The CDR3, as DNA: TGTGCCAGCAGCCTTGAGACAGGGGGCTGGCAGCCCCAGCATTTT.

J is TRBJ2-7 and V is TRBV6-2 or TRBV6-3; 12 bases map to TRBD1. Germline V gene sequence: CDR1 MNHEY, CDR2 SVGEGT. V shed 4 bases and J 5 bases; nucleotides not matched to a gene: 9. The CDR3 has 16 amino acids. The DNA of the CDR3 is TGTGCCAGCAGTTTACCGCCGGGACAGGGGGCCCACGAGCAGTACTTC. Its translation is CASSLPPGQGAHEQYF.

The rearrangement joins TRBV7-6 to TRBJ1-1, with D uncertain. Germline lookup yields CDR1 SGHVS and CDR2 FNYEAQ. The CDR3 is made up of 13 amino acids. V lost 5 bases to trimming and J lost 2 bases, with 9 bases between them. As DNA, the CDR3 is TGTGCCAGCAGCCCTGGTCCCAACACTGAAGCTTTCTTT. This encodes CASSPGPNTEAFF.

V usage is TRBV28 and J usage is TRBJ1-1; D gene uncertain. V was trimmed by 1 base and J by 6 bases, leaving 9 bases between them. The CDR3 is made up of 13 amino acids. CDR1 and CDR2 from the germline V gene are MDHEN and SYDVKM. The CDR3 DNA reads TGTGCCAGCAGTTTATCCGTAGGCGCTGAAGCTTTCTTT. Encoded protein: CASSLSVGAEAFF.

This clonotype has only a few counts. The genes are TRBV6-1 and TRBJ1-5, with 9 bases aligning to TRBD1. This CDR3 has 17 residues. Germline trimming cut 2 bases from V and 4 bases from J; bases unmatched to any gene: 9. Germline assignment: CDR1 MNHNS and CDR2 SASEGT. The CDR3 sequence is CASSEPLRDRANQPQHF. CDR3 sequence (DNA): TGTGCCAGCAGTGAACCCCTCCGGGACAGGGCAAATCAGCCCCAGCATTTT.

The V and J genes are TRBV28 and TRBJ1-2; D is perhaps TRBD1 (5 bases). Germline lookup yields CDR1 MDHEN and CDR2 SYDVKM. The germline V and J ends were trimmed by 3 bases and 6 bases, with 17 bases remaining between them. This CDR3 spans 15 amino acids. This chain's CDR3 is CASSLGRSPSDGYTF. Here the CDR3 DNA reads TGTGCCAGCAGTTTGGGGCGTTCACCATCGGATGGCTACACCTTC.

The chain is built from TRBV19 and TRBJ2-2, with D hard to call. Germline lookup yields CDR1 LNHDA and CDR2 SQIVND (reference sequence). V was cut by 3 bases and J by 6 bases, with 11 bases left in between. This CDR3 is 14 amino acids long. The CDR3 DNA sequence: TGTGCCAGTAGTATTAGTGGGGTCGCCGGGGAGCTGTTTTTT. This gives the protein CASSISGVAGELFF.

The rearrangement links TRBV6-2 or TRBV6-3 to TRBJ2-3; unclear D gene. CDR3 length: 15 amino acids. V lost 2 bases, J lost 2 bases, and 11 bases lay in between. CDR1 MNHEY and CDR2 SVGEGT come from the germline V gene. The DNA of the CDR3 is TGTGCCAGCAGTTACGTAGGCCTCCCCACAGATACGCAGTATTTT. Translated: CASSYVGLPTDTQYF.

This clonotype is large within its sample. The chain couples TRBV2 to TRBJ2-2; 9 bases map to TRBD1. Germline V CDR1 and CDR2: SNHLY, FYNNEI. V was pared by 1 base and J by 5 bases, with 5 bases of the junction left unmatched. CDR3 length equals 16 residues. The CDR3 DNA sequence: TGTGCCAGCAGTGAAGTCCGGACAGGGGATACCGGGGAGCTGTTTTTT. Its translation: CASSEVRTGDTGELFF.